A selection of T cell receptor beta chains follows, all from one sample in a study of T cells expressing NK-cell markers. TCRdb re-called the 5' RACE reads; every CDR3 protein appears as one record, without DNA. This sample's clone table lists approximately 380,000 distinct CDR3 sequences. The sequenced sample consisted of blood T cells: a sorted CD56 or NKG2C T cell subset, CD4+ or CD8+ T cells, or bulk PBMC T cells (not recorded which). These receptors came from a man aged 18 to 69 in good health. The CDR3 runs from the conserved cysteine through the conserved F or W.

length	V	J	CDR3
15	TRBV24-1	TRBJ2-5	CATSAGRSIQETQYF
16	TRBV6-4	TRBJ1-2	CASSAVGDRTVSGYTF
11	TRBV20-1	TRBJ2-1	CSALGGNEQFF
14	TRBV7-6	TRBJ1-1	CASSRTQGFTEAFF
15	TRBV23-1	TRBJ2-4	CASSQEYPAKNIQYF
14	TRBV24-1	TRBJ2-7	CATSEATGFGEQYF
12	TRBV6-5	TRBJ2-1	CATKGEINEQFF
14	TRBV6-1	TRBJ2-1	CARRLGLPPNEQFF
14	TRBV12-3/TRBV12-4	TRBJ1-1	CASSLVRGFTEAFF
13	TRBV12-3/TRBV12-4	TRBJ1-1	CASSLWGKGEAFF
12	TRBV10-2	TRBJ1-5	CATGRVAQPQHF
13	TRBV20-1	TRBJ1-2	CSAWDGRAYGYTF
15	TRBV7-8	TRBJ2-7	CASSLVGRSSYEQYF
15	TRBV20-1	TRBJ2-5	CSASGLVSQQETQYF
15	TRBV20-1	TRBJ2-3	CSALDGTTTSDTQYF
16	TRBV24-1	TRBJ2-2	CATSVKDRRLTGELFF